This T cell receptor beta chain was sequenced in a study of OX40 agonist ivuxolimab in advanced cancers. The overall study: Enrolled patients in dose escalation had cancers that were hepatocellular carcinoma, melanoma, renal cell or head and neck cancer. The study's findings and limits: CD4+ and CD8+ blood T cells expanded clonally by week 6 at 0.1 to 3.0 mg/kg.

Produced via immunoSEQ multiplex PCR; TCRdb's table is partial and in-frame only. The table has about 40,000 clones, around nine tenths seen once. The V gene lost 0 bases and the J gene lost 7 bases, with 7 bases spanning the gap. The germline gives CDR1 SGHNT, CDR2 YYREEE (reference sequence). The CDR3 totals 12 residues. As to this clone: Its specificity is not known.

This specimen consisted of CD4+ or CD8+ T cells sorted from blood, obtained in a trial of the OX40 agonist ivuxolimab. The V call is TRBV5-4, the J call TRBJ1-1, with D possibly matching TRBD1 (5 bases). This receptor was taken from an adult with an advanced solid tumor such as melanoma, head and neck, liver or kidney cancer. As DNA, the CDR3 is TGTGCCAGCAGCTTGGGGGGGGTTGAAGCTTTCTTT. It specifies CASSLGGVEAFF.